The T cell receptor (beta chain) described here comes from a study of response to subunit inactivated influenza vaccine. Study outcomes and limitations: Authors suggested each seasonal influenza vaccination recruits few new T cells.

About this clonotype itself: Its specificity is unknown.

From the RT-PCR reads, TCRdb called clonotypes with MiXCR, one entry per CDR3 protein. This table holds fewer than 550,000 distinct CDR3 sequences, about 25% found once. J gave up 3 bases and V 4 bases, and 9 bases lay outside the gene matches. CDR3 length equals 16 residues. Germline V CDR1 and CDR2: LNHDA, SQIVND (reference sequence). The material sequenced was CD4+ T cells sorted from PBMCs, taken 4 to 6 days after vaccination. The chain couples TRBV19 to TRBJ2-1; 7 bases are shared with TRBD1. This TCR was recovered from a man aged 50 or older who received an inactivated influenza vaccine. The CDR3 is CASSKNRGSNYNEQFF. CDR3 nucleotides: TGTGCCAGTAGTAAAAACAGGGGTTCAAACTACAATGAGCAGTTCTTC.